One and the same sample provided the 31 T cell receptor beta chains below, sequenced in a study of cytomegalovirus exposure and HLA in healthy donors. Primers included in the PCR were 60 Vbeta and 13 Jbeta primers. Method: immunoSEQ multiplex PCR; TCRdb's copy keeps in-frame clones and lacks some. This repertoire shows tens of thousands of clones, around 74% found once; its top ten account for under 7.5%. What was sequenced was PBMCs. The receptors were sampled from a woman in her 50s in good health and CMV-seropositive.

The chain combines TRBV6-1 with TRBJ2-7, with 7 bases aligning to TRBD2. Germline V gene sequence: CDR1 MNHNS, CDR2 SASEGT. This CDR3 has 15 residues. Trimming cost V 1 base and J 2 bases; bases outside gene matches: 5. The CDR3 region has the DNA TGTGCCAGCAGTGAAGAGGAGGGAGGGCCCTACGAGCAGTACTTC. Protein: CASSEEEGGPYEQYF.

The V and J genes are TRBV4-1 and TRBJ2-7; the match to TRBD2 covers 7 bases. CDR1 MGHRA and CDR2 YSYEKL come from the germline V gene. The CDR3 extends over 16 amino acids. The ends lost 0 bases at V and 1 base at J; junction bases unmatched: 6. The CDR3 DNA sequence: TGCGCCAGCAGCCAAGATACGCGGACTAGTTCCTACGAGCAGTACTTC. It translates to CASSQDTRTSSYEQYF.

V is TRBV27 and J is TRBJ1-4; 8 bases map to TRBD1. Germline V gene data show CDR1 as MNHEY and CDR2 as SMNVEV (reference sequence). This CDR3 has 16 residues. J gave up 7 bases and V 4 bases, and 11 bases lay outside the gene matches. Here the CDR3 DNA reads TGTGCCAGCAGTTCCTCCCCCAGGGGGCGAAGTGAAAAACTGTTTTTT. This sequence encodes CASSSSPRGRSEKLFF.

Only a few counts were recorded for this clone. V gene TRBV6-5 combines with J gene TRBJ2-1, with TRBD2 matching over 11 bases. V trimming: 6 bases; J trimming: 7 bases; junction bases outside the gene matches: 8. CDR3 length equals 15 residues. Germline loops: CDR1 MNHEY, CDR2 SVGAGI. The CDR3 protein is CASRATSGRLNEQFF. The CDR3 DNA reads TGTGCCAGCAGGGCAACTAGCGGGAGATTGAATGAGCAGTTCTTC.

CDR3 nucleotide sequence: TGCAGCGCCAAACTAGCGGTTAGCACAGATACGCAGTATTTT. This encodes CSAKLAVSTDTQYF. The chain is built from TRBV29-1 and TRBJ2-3; 8 nucleotides agree with TRBD2. The CDR3 contains 14 residues. Germline V gene lookup returns CDR1 SQVTM and CDR2 ANQGSEA. The V segment lost 7 bases and the J segment 0 bases; nucleotides outside the gene matches: 6.

J is TRBJ1-5 and V is TRBV27; D is perhaps TRBD1 (6 bases). Trimming stripped 4 bases from V and 7 bases from J, with 11 bases between. This CDR3 is built from 13 residues. Germline V gene data show CDR1 as MNHEY and CDR2 as SMNVEV (reference sequence). The CDR3 coding sequence is TGTGCCAGCAGTTCCCGGACAGAGCAGCCCCAGCATTTT. Encoded protein: CASSSRTEQPQHF.

This clone was seen once. The J gene is TRBJ2-3, the V gene TRBV27, with D tentatively TRBD1 (5 bases). Between the trimmed V and J ends, which lost 0 bases and 1 base, there was a span of 8 bases. The CDR3 is made up of 15 amino acids. Germline V CDR1 and CDR2: MNHEY, SMNVEV (reference sequence). The CDR3 nucleotides read TGTGCCAGCAGTTTATCCAGGGTCCGCACAGATACGCAGTATTTT. Amino acids: CASSLSRVRTDTQYF.

J is TRBJ2-7 and V is TRBV9; D is perhaps TRBD2 (6 bases). CDR3 length equals 14 residues. Trimming pared 0 bases from V and 6 bases from J, leaving 13 bases between. Germline V gene sequence: CDR1 SGDLS, CDR2 YYNGEE. The CDR3 region is CASSVGGEGSEQYF. Here the CDR3 DNA reads TGTGCCAGCAGCGTAGGGGGGGAAGGGAGCGAGCAGTACTTC. Based on the CDR3 plus reference TRBV9 and TRBJ2-7, the full variable domain is DSGVTQTPKHLITATGQRVTLRCSPRSGDLSVYWYQQSLDQGLQFLIQYYNGEERAKGNILERFSAQQFPDLHSELNLSSLELGDSALYFCASSVGGEGSEQYFGPGTRLTVT.

The J gene is TRBJ1-4, the V gene TRBV5-6, with a possible D match to TRBD1 (6 bases). Germline V gives CDR1 SGHDT, CDR2 YYEEEE. Trimming left V 1 base short and J 7 bases short, with 14 bases between. CDR3 length: 15 amino acids. CDR3 DNA sequence: TGTGCCAGCAGCTTGCAACAGGGATGGAGTGAAAAACTGTTTTTT. Protein product: CASSLQQGWSEKLFF.

V usage is TRBV5-4 and J usage is TRBJ2-1; 10 positions agree with TRBD1. With V trimmed by 2 bases and J by 4 bases, 3 bases remained unmatched. Germline V gene sequence: CDR1 SGHNT, CDR2 YYREEE (reference sequence). This CDR3 is built from 15 residues. The CDR3 reads CASSFGTGVYNEQFF. In nucleotides, the CDR3 is TGTGCCAGCAGCTTCGGGACAGGGGTATACAATGAGCAGTTCTTC.

The chain is built from TRBV28 and TRBJ2-3; D may be TRBD2 (5 bases). CDR3 length equals 12 residues. V lost 6 bases, J lost 4 bases, and 8 bases lay in between. CDR1 is MDHEN, CDR2 SYDVKM, per germline. The CDR3 here is CASRLGPDTQYF. The DNA for the CDR3 is TGTGCCAGCAGACTAGGTCCAGATACGCAGTATTTT.

The rearrangement links TRBV5-6 to TRBJ2-1; possible D gene TRBD2, 6 bases. The length of the CDR3 is 13 residues. V was pared by 4 bases and J by 8 bases, with 13 bases between. CDR1 and CDR2 from the germline V gene are SGHDT and YYEEEE. In DNA, the CDR3 is TGTGCCAGCAGCGTGGCGGGGAGGCATGAGCAGTTCTTC. Translation: CASSVAGRHEQFF.

The chain uses TRBV5-5 and TRBJ1-5; no clear D. Germline V lookup: CDR1 SGHKS, CDR2 YYEKEE (reference sequence). Trimming cost V 0 bases and J 4 bases, with 11 bases left between them. The CDR3 runs 15 residues. Here the CDR3 reads CASSLDPGLNQPQHF. CDR3 nucleotide sequence: TGTGCCAGCAGCTTGGATCCCGGACTGAATCAGCCCCAGCATTTT.

The genes are TRBV30 and TRBJ2-7; perhaps TRBD2 as D (7 bases). Germline assignment: CDR1 GTSNPN and CDR2 SVGIG (reference sequence). The ends were cut back, 0 bases at V and 5 bases at J, with 14 bases in the middle. CDR3 size: 14 residues. The CDR3 region has the DNA TGTGCCTGGAGTGTCGGGGGGCCAAGGGACGAGCAGTACTTC. It specifies CAWSVGGPRDEQYF.

The V and J genes are TRBV6-1 and TRBJ2-7, with TRBD2 identical over 8 bases. Per the germline V gene, CDR1 is MNHNS and CDR2 is SASEGT. V lost 8 bases, J lost 2 bases, and 8 bases stayed unmatched. CDR3 length: 14 residues. CDR3 nucleotides: TGTGCCAGCTGGGCGGGAGGAATGGCCTACGAGCAGTACTTC. This gives the protein CASWAGGMAYEQYF.

The V and J genes are TRBV2 and TRBJ2-2, with 7 positions matching TRBD1. The CDR3 covers 14 residues. The trim removed 7 bases at V and 3 bases at J, leaving 5 bases unmatched. From germline, CDR1 is SNHLY and CDR2 FYNNEI. The CDR3: CASTWQGDTGELFF. Here the CDR3 DNA reads TGTGCCAGCACCTGGCAGGGGGACACCGGGGAGCTGTTTTTT.

The sample holds one count of this clone. The chain joins TRBV2 to TRBJ1-5; D is possibly TRBD1 (5 bases). The CDR3 runs 18 residues. V lost 0 bases and J 1 base, leaving 16 bases between the germline ends. Germline V CDR1 and CDR2: SNHLY, FYNNEI. CDR3 protein: CASSEALFGAGSNQPQHF. The CDR3 region has the DNA TGTGCCAGCAGTGAAGCGCTTTTTGGGGCCGGGAGCAATCAGCCCCAGCATTTT. Complete variable domain (other parts from reference TRBV2 and TRBJ1-5): EPEVTQTPSHQVTQMGQEVILRCVPISNHLYFYWYRQILGQKVEFLVSFYNNEISEKSEIFDDQFSVERPDGSNFTLKIRSTKLEDSAMYFCASSEALFGAGSNQPQHFGDGTRLSIL.

The rearrangement links TRBV29-1 to TRBJ2-1, with D perhaps matching TRBD1 (6 bases). V was pared by 2 bases and J by 0 bases, with 20 bases between. This CDR3 has 18 residues. Germline lookup yields CDR1 SQVTM and CDR2 ANQGSEA. The CDR3 nucleotides are TGCAGCGTTGAACAGGGGTCTAGCCGTTTGTTCTCCTACAATGAGCAGTTCTTC. This encodes CSVEQGSSRLFSYNEQFF.

The chain links TRBV7-9 to TRBJ1-1; D is uncertain. Germline V gene data show CDR1 as SEHNR and CDR2 as FQNEAQ (reference sequence). The CDR3 spans 10 residues. V was trimmed by 2 bases and J by 8 bases, leaving 3 bases between them. The CDR3 DNA reads TGTGCCAGCAGCTTACTAGAAGCTTTCTTT. Translating it yields CASSLLEAFF.

The rearrangement links TRBV4-1 to TRBJ2-1; possibly TRBD1 for D (5 bases). V dropped 0 bases and J dropped 3 bases, with 9 bases sitting between them. In germline, CDR1 is MGHRA, CDR2 YSYEKL. This CDR3 is 15 amino acids long. Written as DNA, the CDR3 is TGCGCCAGCAGCCAAGATGGGCAGGGCTACAATGAGCAGTTCTTC. Residues: CASSQDGQGYNEQFF.

CDR3 DNA: TGTGCCAGTTTACCTCTGCGGAGTCATGATTTACCCTCCTACAATGAGCAGTTCTTC. Encoded protein: CASLPLRSHDLPSYNEQFF. The gene calls are TRBV19 and TRBJ2-1; the D is unclear. V lost 8 bases and J 0 bases, leaving 26 bases between the germline ends. This CDR3 spans 19 amino acids. Germline loops: CDR1 LNHDA, CDR2 SQIVND (reference sequence).

The chain is built from TRBV27 and TRBJ1-4; 8 bases match TRBD1. There are 15 residues in the CDR3. The ends lost 6 bases at V and 5 bases at J; junction bases unmatched: 8. CDR1 is MNHEY, CDR2 SMNVEV, per germline (reference sequence). For the CDR3, the DNA is TGTGCCAGCAGACCCCTCCGGACAGGGAATGAAAAACTGTTTTTT. The encoded protein is CASRPLRTGNEKLFF.

This clone was counted between two and nine times. The chain recombines TRBV7-3 with TRBJ2-2; TRBD1 agrees at 8 bases. V lost 3 bases and J lost 5; bases outside the gene matches: 8. The CDR3 consists of 16 residues. CDR1 and CDR2 (germline): SGHTA, FQGTGA. CDR3 nucleotides: TGTGCCAGCAGCTTGGACAGGGTTGGAAGGACCGGGGAGCTGTTTTTT. It codes for CASSLDRVGRTGELFF.

The rearrangement links TRBV7-8 to TRBJ2-7; weak D call: TRBD2 (5 bases). This CDR3 is 13 amino acids long. The germline CDR1 and CDR2 sequences are SGHVS and FQNEAQ. Trimming removed 5 bases at V and 3 bases at J, with 11 bases between. The CDR3: CASSQRTRYEQYF. Here the CDR3 DNA reads TGTGCCAGCAGCCAGCGGACCCGCTACGAGCAGTACTTC. The whole variable domain, filled in from reference TRBV7-8 and TRBJ2-7, reads GAGVSQSPRYKVAKRGQDVALRCDPISGHVSLFWYQQALGQGPEFLTYFQNEAQLDKSGLPSDRFFAERPEGSVSTLKIQRTQQEDSAVYLCASSQRTRYEQYFGPGTRLTVT.

The gene calls are TRBV7-9 and TRBJ1-2; possibly TRBD1 for D (6 bases). V lost 5 bases and J lost 9, with 22 bases in between. Germline values: CDR1 SEHNR, CDR2 FQNEAQ (reference sequence). This CDR3 has 15 residues. The CDR3 DNA reads as TGTGCCAGCAGCACCAACCGGGGGGGCCAAGAACGCTACACCTTC. It codes for CASSTNRGGQERYTF. The variable domain in full, completed from reference TRBV7-9 and TRBJ1-2, reads DTGVSQNPRHKITKRGQNVTFRCDPISEHNRLYWYRQTLGQGPEFLTYFQNEAQLEKSRLLSDRFSAERPKGSFSTLEIQRTEQGDSAMYLCASSTNRGGQERYTFGSGTRLTVV.

This clone was detected a few times. This chain joins TRBV19 and TRBJ2-2; 8 bases fit TRBD1. This CDR3 spans 15 amino acids. V was pared by 5 bases and J by 6 bases, with 8 bases of the junction left unmatched. Germline CDR1 and CDR2: LNHDA and SQIVND (reference sequence). The CDR3 DNA reads as TGTGCCAGTAGTCCGCCGGACAGGGAGGCCGGGGAGCTGTTTTTT. This gives the protein CASSPPDREAGELFF.

This clone has only one observation. The chain employs TRBV27 and TRBJ2-7; 9 bases line up with TRBD1. The V gene's germline CDR1 is MNHEY and CDR2 SMNVEV (reference sequence). This CDR3 region has 13 residues. Unmatched junction bases numbered 0, after V lost 3 bases and J lost 3 bases. The CDR3 spells CASSLTGGYEQYF. The DNA of the CDR3 is TGTGCCAGCAGTTTGACAGGGGGCTACGAGCAGTACTTC.

The V call is TRBV29-1, the J call TRBJ2-5, with 10 bases identical to TRBD1. Germline loops: CDR1 SQVTM, CDR2 ANQGSEA. The CDR3 sequence is 14 residues long. J lost 5 bases, V lost 7 bases, and 10 bases had no gene match. The CDR3 nucleotides are TGCAGCGCCGAAACCGGGACAGGGGTCGAGACCCAGTACTTC. This encodes CSAETGTGVETQYF. The entire variable domain, with the rest obtained from reference TRBV29-1 and TRBJ2-5, is as follows: SAVISQKPSRDICQRGTSLTIQCQVDSQVTMMFWYRQQPGQSLTLIATANQGSEATYESGFVIDKFPISRPNLTFSTLTVSNMSPEDSSIYLCSAETGTGVETQYFGPGTRLLVL.

This chain joins TRBV29-1 and TRBJ2-2; D is undetermined. The V end was cut by 2 bases, the J end by 1 base, with 5 bases between. Germline V gene lookup returns CDR1 SQVTM and CDR2 ANQGSEA. The CDR3 length is 13 residues. This chain's CDR3 is CSVEQENTGELFF. The DNA of the CDR3 is TGCAGCGTTGAACAGGAGAACACCGGGGAGCTGTTTTTT.

V usage is TRBV11-2 and J usage is TRBJ2-2; 7 nucleotides align to TRBD1. The CDR3 covers 15 residues. Germline V gene sequence: CDR1 SGHAT, CDR2 FQNNGV. The junction had 6 bases not matched to a gene; V was cut back by 3 bases and J by 5 bases. The CDR3: CASSFETGWTGELFF. The CDR3 DNA reads as TGTGCCAGCAGCTTCGAGACAGGGTGGACCGGGGAGCTGTTTTTT.

CDR3: CASTSSGNYGYTF. CDR3 nucleotides: TGTGCCAGCACCTCGTCGGGTAACTATGGCTACACCTTC. The chain uses TRBV7-9 and TRBJ1-2; D is uncertain. V shed 7 bases and J shed 1 base, with 10 bases lying between them. Germline V gives CDR1 SEHNR, CDR2 FQNEAQ (reference sequence). CDR3 length: 13 amino acids.